This paragraph reports one T cell receptor (beta chain). The data belong to a study of blood T cell repertoires in COVID-19. About the research overall: COVID-19 samples collected from the United States, Italy and Spain covered acute and convalescent phases.

The method was immunoSEQ multiplex PCR; TCRdb's version includes in-frame clones alone and lacks a portion of them. The table has about 81,000 clones, 89% seen once; the top ten hold 5% to 6.5%. The receptor was derived from a woman older than 75 with active COVID-19. Sequencing was carried out using peripheral blood.

Here the CDR3 DNA reads TGTGCCAGCAGCCAAGATCTGGGGACAGGCACAGATACGCAGTATTTT. Translating gives CASSQDLGTGTDTQYF. The rearrangement links TRBV4-2 to TRBJ2-3; 7 bases are shared with TRBD1. Trimming cost V 0 bases and J 1 base; bases outside gene matches: 4. Germline lookup yields CDR1 LGHNA and CDR2 YNFKEQ. The CDR3 length is 16 residues.